The 28 T cell receptor beta chains below come from one sample, sequenced in a study of shared clonotypes between healthy human individuals. Libraries were prepared by immunoSEQ multiplex PCR; TCRdb keeps only in-frame clonotypes and omits some of them. The repertoire holds just under 350,000 clones, with around 70% as singletons. The specimen sequenced was memory CD4+ T cells sorted from blood. This sample's subset: CD45RA-negative fraction. The receptors derive from a man aged 30 to 45 in good health.

This chain connects TRBV5-8 to TRBJ1-5; 7 bases are a match to TRBD1. The trim removed 0 bases at V and 9 bases at J, leaving 9 bases unmatched. The CDR3 runs 15 residues. The germline CDR1 and CDR2 sequences are SGHTS and YDEGEE. In DNA form, the CDR3 reads TGTGCCAGCAGCTTGGCCGCGAGACAGGGTACGCCCCAGCATTTT. This encodes CASSLAARQGTPQHF.

This rearrangement joins TRBV11-2 to TRBJ2-7; D ambiguous. Looked up from germline, CDR1 is SGHAT and CDR2 is FQNNGV. V lost 4 bases to trimming and J lost 3 bases, with 10 bases between them. This CDR3 is 13 amino acids long. The chain's CDR3 is CASSSPPLYEQYF. CDR3 coding DNA: TGTGCCAGCAGCTCCCCTCCGCTCTACGAGCAGTACTTC.

The V call is TRBV5-1, the J call TRBJ2-1; 8 bases match TRBD2. V lost 0 bases and J lost 3; bases outside the gene matches: 8. The CDR3 is 17 residues long. Germline-derived CDR1 and CDR2 are SGHRS and YFSETQ. CDR3: CASSLVLAGGIYNEQFF. For the CDR3, the DNA is TGCGCCAGCAGCTTGGTGCTAGCGGGTGGGATCTACAATGAGCAGTTCTTC. Using reference TRBV5-1 and TRBJ2-1 for the parts outside the CDR3, the full variable domain is KAGVTQTPRYLIKTRGQQVTLSCSPISGHRSVSWYQQTPGQGLQFLFEYFSETQRNKGNFPGRFSGRQFSNSRSEMNVSTLELGDSALYLCASSLVLAGGIYNEQFFGPGTRLTVL.

The chain is built from TRBV29-1 and TRBJ2-2; D remains ambiguous. V was clipped by 4 bases and J by 3 bases, with 9 bases between them. The CDR3 has 13 amino acids. Germline assignment: CDR1 SQVTM and CDR2 ANQGSEA. The CDR3 DNA is TGCAGCGTTGTAAGAATGCACACCGGGGAGCTGTTTTTT. Translation: CSVVRMHTGELFF.

The chain joins TRBV9 to TRBJ2-1, with 9 bases aligning to TRBD1. J gave up 5 bases and V 4 bases, and 4 bases lay outside the gene matches. CDR1 SGDLS and CDR2 YYNGEE come from the germline V gene. This CDR3 contains 14 residues. Written as DNA, the CDR3 is TGTGCCAGCAGCCGGACAGGGGAAAACAATGAGCAGTTCTTC. This sequence encodes CASSRTGENNEQFF.

The DNA for the CDR3 is TGTGCCAGCAGCCCCCGACCAAATGAAAAACTGTTTTTT. Translation: CASSPRPNEKLFF. The rearrangement joins TRBV5-4 to TRBJ1-4, with D uncertain. Per the germline V gene, CDR1 is SGHNT and CDR2 is YYREEE (reference sequence). This CDR3 has 13 amino acids. V lost 4 bases to trimming and J lost 5 bases, with 9 bases between them.

The chain recombines TRBV10-3 with TRBJ1-5, with 7 positions matching TRBD1. CDR1 is ENHRY and CDR2 is SYGVKD in the germline V gene. With 9 bases clipped from V and 2 bases from J, the junction kept 4 bases outside the gene matches. The CDR3 is 13 amino acids. CDR3 nucleotide sequence: TGTGCCATTCAGGGGGATGGCAATCAGCCCCAGCATTTT. This sequence encodes CAIQGDGNQPQHF.

The chain uses TRBV5-8 and TRBJ1-4, with a tentative D call TRBD1 (6 bases). Germline CDR1 reads SGHTS; CDR2 reads YDEGEE. V lost 4 bases and J lost 0, with 13 bases in between. This CDR3 comprises 16 residues. Written as DNA, the CDR3 is TGTGCCAGCAGCAGGGGGAGGATCGCAACTAATGAAAAACTGTTTTTT. Its protein is CASSRGRIATNEKLFF.

This clone was found a few times. The rearrangement links TRBV28 to TRBJ1-1; no clear D gene. The CDR3 loop spans 16 amino acids. Germline CDR1 is MDHEN and CDR2 is SYDVKM. The germline V and J ends were trimmed by 5 bases and 1 base, with 17 bases remaining between them. For the CDR3, the DNA is TGTGCCAGCAGTCCGCGGGGAGAACTGGAGAACACTGAAGCTTTCTTT. It encodes CASSPRGELENTEAFF.

This clone was recorded only once. The rearrangement joins TRBV5-6 to TRBJ1-5; 9 nucleotides agree with TRBD1. With V trimmed by 4 bases and J by 6 bases, 5 bases remained unmatched. Looked up from germline, CDR1 is SGHDT and CDR2 is YYEEEE. This CDR3 is built from 14 residues. The CDR3 is CASSMGQGTQPQHF. The CDR3 DNA reads as TGTGCCAGCAGCATGGGACAGGGAACTCAGCCCCAGCATTTT.

This clone has only a few counts. The chain combines TRBV18 with TRBJ2-1; TRBD2 might be the D (5 bases). The germline gives CDR1 KGHSH, CDR2 LQKENI. The germline V and J ends were trimmed by 2 bases and 5 bases, with 13 bases remaining between them. This CDR3 region has 15 residues. CDR3 region: CASSPGLAVDNEQFF. CDR3 DNA: TGTGCCAGCTCACCAGGGCTAGCTGTTGACAATGAGCAGTTCTTC.

This clone has only a few counts. This chain links TRBV30 with TRBJ2-3; 10 nucleotides agree with TRBD1. CDR1 GTSNPN and CDR2 SVGIG come from the germline V gene (reference sequence). With V trimmed by 5 bases and J by 5 bases, 7 bases remained unmatched. The CDR3 is 14 amino acids. The CDR3 nucleotides read TGTGCCTGGGGCACGGGACAGGGGATAGATACGCAGTATTTT. It is translated as CAWGTGQGIDTQYF. Complete variable domain (other parts from reference TRBV30 and TRBJ2-3): SQTIHQWPATLVQPVGSPLSLECTVEGTSNPNLYWYRQAAGRGLQLLFYSVGIGQISSEVPQNLSASRPQDRQFILSSKKLLLSDSGFYLCAWGTGQGIDTQYFGPGTRLTVL.

This clone was counted once. In DNA, the CDR3 is TGTGCCAGCACACCGGGCGGCGAGCAGTACTTC. This sequence encodes CASTPGGEQYF. The chain links TRBV25-1 to TRBJ2-7; no reliable D call. Germline V lookup: CDR1 MGHDK, CDR2 SYGVNS. This CDR3 contains 11 residues. Trimming shortened V by 7 bases and J by 6 bases, and 10 bases separated the two germline ends.

CDR3: CASSRDLNYEQYF. The CDR3 DNA sequence: TGTGCCAGCAGCCGGGACCTAAACTACGAGCAGTACTTC. This chain uses TRBV7-2 with TRBJ2-7, with D perhaps assigned TRBD1 or TRBD2 (5 bases each). The V gene lost 5 bases and the J gene lost 3 bases, with 11 bases spanning the gap. Germline V gene data show CDR1 as SGHTA and CDR2 as FQGNSA. The CDR3 totals 13 residues.

The J gene is TRBJ2-2, the V gene TRBV6-6; D call uncertain. Germline V CDR1 and CDR2: MNHNY, SVGAGI (reference sequence). V dropped 3 bases and J dropped 7 bases, with 6 bases sitting between them. CDR3 length equals 12 residues. CDR3 nucleotides: TGTGCCAGCAGTTATGGCAGCGGGGAGCTGTTTTTT. Its translation is CASSYGSGELFF.

This rearrangement joins TRBV27 to TRBJ2-7, with 9 bases lining up with TRBD1. CDR1 and CDR2 from the germline V gene are MNHEY and SMNVEV (reference sequence). J lost 4 bases, V lost 4 bases, and 8 bases had no gene match. There are 15 residues in the CDR3. In DNA form, the CDR3 reads TGTGCCAGCAGTTCGCCGGGACAGGGCCGGTACGAGCAGTACTTC. Protein sequence: CASSSPGQGRYEQYF.

This clone was recorded at least ten times. The chain uses TRBV7-2 and TRBJ2-2; tentative D call: TRBD2 (6 bases). V lost 4 bases and J lost 5, with 17 bases in between. Germline-derived CDR1 and CDR2 are SGHTA and FQGNSA. The CDR3 loop spans 16 amino acids. In nucleotides, the CDR3 is TGTGCCAGCAGCTGGGGCGGGGCAGGCGGGACCGGGGAGCTGTTTTTT. This translates into CASSWGGAGGTGELFF.

The chain uses TRBV2 and TRBJ2-5, with no clear D. The DNA end favors TRBJ2-7, so the J call may be wrong. CDR1 SNHLY and CDR2 FYNNEI come from the germline V gene. The length of the CDR3 is 11 residues. CDR3: CASSIGLEQYF. DNA of the CDR3: TGTGCCAGCAGCATAGGGCTCGAGCAGTACTTC.

V usage is TRBV19 and J usage is TRBJ2-2, with D possibly being TRBD1 (6 bases). The CDR3 extends over 17 amino acids. The germline V gene encodes CDR1 LNHDA and CDR2 SQIVND (reference sequence). V was pared by 7 bases and J by 1 base, with 19 bases between. CDR3 region: CASNTIGTPKNTGELFF. In nucleotides, the CDR3 is TGTGCCAGTAATACAATCGGGACACCTAAGAACACCGGGGAGCTGTTTTTT.

The rearrangement joins TRBV5-1 to TRBJ1-1, with unresolved D. V lost 0 bases to trimming and J lost 0 bases, with 9 bases between them. This CDR3 has 15 amino acids. The germline V gene has CDR1 SGHRS and CDR2 YFSETQ. CDR3 nucleotide sequence: TGCGCCAGCAGCTTGGGGCGGTTGATGAACACTGAAGCTTTCTTT. It codes for CASSLGRLMNTEAFF.

The chain uses TRBV7-9 and TRBJ1-1; D remains ambiguous. V shed 5 bases and J shed 3 bases, with 10 bases lying between them. Germline V lookup: CDR1 SEHNR, CDR2 FQNEAQ (reference sequence). The CDR3 is made up of 13 amino acids. Here the CDR3 reads CASSQFGYTEAFF. The CDR3 DNA follows: TGTGCCAGCAGCCAGTTCGGCTACACTGAAGCTTTCTTT.

This clone was picked up a small number of times. The gene calls are TRBV27 and TRBJ2-1; TRBD2 is a possible D gene (6 bases). CDR1 is MNHEY and CDR2 is SMNVEV in the germline V gene (reference sequence). V was trimmed by 2 bases and J by 7 bases, leaving 15 bases between them. This CDR3 is 15 amino acids long. The CDR3 reads CASSLKGPEGNEQFF. The DNA of the CDR3 is TGTGCCAGCAGTTTAAAAGGGCCGGAGGGGAATGAGCAGTTCTTC.

This clone ranks as medium-sized. V and J are TRBV7-9 and TRBJ1-2; D ambiguous. CDR3 size: 13 residues. Trimming removed 5 bases from V and 5 bases from J, with 12 bases in between. Germline assignment: CDR1 SEHNR and CDR2 FQNEAQ (reference sequence). The CDR3 sequence is CASSPTVGYGYTF. In DNA form, the CDR3 reads TGTGCCAGCAGCCCGACTGTGGGATATGGCTACACCTTC.

This chain connects TRBV7-8 to TRBJ2-2, with 12 bases aligning to TRBD2. Germline V gives CDR1 SGHVS, CDR2 FQNEAQ. With V trimmed by 1 base and J by 6 bases, 3 bases remained unmatched. The CDR3 spans 16 residues. The CDR3, as DNA: TGTGCCAGCAGCTTAGGAAGACTAGCGGGAGCCGGGGAGCTGTTTTTT. Its translation is CASSLGRLAGAGELFF.

V usage is TRBV6-1 and J usage is TRBJ2-3; perhaps TRBD2 as D (5 bases). Trimming pared 1 base from V and 1 base from J, leaving 15 bases between. Germline V gene sequence: CDR1 MNHNS, CDR2 SASEGT. This CDR3 has 17 residues. CDR3 sequence (DNA): TGTGCCAGCAGTGAAGGGTACGGGAATTGGGGCACAGATACGCAGTATTTT. Protein: CASSEGYGNWGTDTQYF.

As for this clone: Different DNA sequences within this sample yield the same CDR3. V is TRBV11-2 and J is TRBJ2-3, with D uncertain. CDR3 length: 11 residues. The ends were cut back, 3 bases at V and 6 bases at J, with 4 bases in the middle. Germline CDR1 and CDR2: SGHAT and FQNNGV. The CDR3 DNA is TGTGCCAGCAGCTTTGGGGATACGCAGTATTTT. This sequence encodes CASSFGDTQYF.

There are a few counts of this clone. The chain employs TRBV18 and TRBJ2-1; weak D call: TRBD1 (6 bases). CDR1 and CDR2 from the germline V gene are KGHSH and LQKENI. Trimming removed 6 bases from V and 4 bases from J, with 7 bases in between. The CDR3 has 12 residues. The chain's CDR3 is CASSQGYNEQFF. The CDR3 region has the DNA TGTGCCAGCTCGCAGGGGTACAATGAGCAGTTCTTC.

The chain combines TRBV6-1 with TRBJ1-2; 9 nucleotides agree with TRBD1. CDR3 length: 13 amino acids. Germline V gene lookup returns CDR1 MNHNS and CDR2 SASEGT. After removal of 6 bases from V and 3 bases from J, the junction contained 2 bases not matched to a gene. Here the CDR3 DNA reads TGTGCCAGCAGCAGGGACAGGGACTATGGCTACACCTTC. It translates to CASSRDRDYGYTF.